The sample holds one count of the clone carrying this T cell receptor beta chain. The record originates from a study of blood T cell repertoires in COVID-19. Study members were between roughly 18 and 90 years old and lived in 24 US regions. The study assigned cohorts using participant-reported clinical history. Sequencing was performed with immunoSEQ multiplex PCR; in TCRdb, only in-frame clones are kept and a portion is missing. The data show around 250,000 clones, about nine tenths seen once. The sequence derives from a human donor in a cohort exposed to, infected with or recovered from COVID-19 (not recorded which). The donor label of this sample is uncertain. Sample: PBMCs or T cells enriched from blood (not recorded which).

The CDR3 bases are TGTGCCAGCAGCGAGGACTTGGAAACTGAAGCTTTCTTT. Protein sequence: CASSEDLETEAFF. The chain joins TRBV5-6 to TRBJ1-1; D gene unclear. The CDR3 runs 13 residues. Trimming stripped 4 bases from V and 5 bases from J, with 12 bases between. Germline V gene lookup returns CDR1 SGHDT and CDR2 YYEEEE. The whole variable domain, filled in from reference TRBV5-6 and TRBJ1-1, reads DAGVTQSPTHLIKTRGQQVTLRCSPKSGHDTVSWYQQALGQGPQFIFQYYEEEERQRGNFPDRFSGHQFPNYSSELNVNALLLGDSALYLCASSEDLETEAFFGQGTRLTVV.